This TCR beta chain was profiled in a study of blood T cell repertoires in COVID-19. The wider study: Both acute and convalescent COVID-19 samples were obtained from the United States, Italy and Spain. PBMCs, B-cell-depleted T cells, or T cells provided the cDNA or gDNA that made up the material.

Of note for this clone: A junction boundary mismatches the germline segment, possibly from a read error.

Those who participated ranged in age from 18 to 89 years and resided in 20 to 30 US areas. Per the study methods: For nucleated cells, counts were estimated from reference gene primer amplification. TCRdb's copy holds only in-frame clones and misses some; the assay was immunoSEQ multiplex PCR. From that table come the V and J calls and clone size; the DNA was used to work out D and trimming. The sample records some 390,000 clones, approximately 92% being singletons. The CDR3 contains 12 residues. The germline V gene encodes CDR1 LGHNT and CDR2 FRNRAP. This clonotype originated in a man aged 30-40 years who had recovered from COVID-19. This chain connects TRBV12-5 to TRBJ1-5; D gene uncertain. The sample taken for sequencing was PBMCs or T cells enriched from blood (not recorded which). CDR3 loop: CASSLEVSPQHF. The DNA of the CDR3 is TGTGCTAGTAGTTTAGAGGTTTCGCCCCAGCATTTT. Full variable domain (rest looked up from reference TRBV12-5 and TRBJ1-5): DARVTQTPRHKVTEMGQEVTMRCQPILGHNTVFWYRQTMMQGLELLAYFRNRAPLDDSGMPKDRFSAEMPDATLATLKIQPSEPRDSAVYFCASSLEVSPQHFGDGTRLSIL.